This T cell receptor beta chain was identified in a study of cytomegalovirus exposure and HLA in healthy donors. Study-level information: A later analysis reported the roughly 130 validation repertoires used the same platform as the roughly 700 first-cohort repertoires.

Using immunoSEQ multiplex PCR, the repertoire was profiled, and TCRdb retains in-frame clones only, with some absent. The sample carries about 160,000 clones, over 80% recorded once. This CDR3 has 16 residues. The V gene end was trimmed by 2 bases and the J gene end by 3 bases; junction bases not matched to a gene: 9. Per germline, CDR1 ENHRY and CDR2 SYGVKD. This sequence joins TRBV10-3 and TRBJ2-7; 8 positions agree with TRBD1. The clonotype was recovered from a young man in good health and CMV-seropositive. Input material: PBMCs. The DNA for the CDR3 is TGTGCCATCAGTGAGAGGGCGGACAGGGACCTCTACGAGCAGTACTTC. Protein: CAISERADRDLYEQYF.